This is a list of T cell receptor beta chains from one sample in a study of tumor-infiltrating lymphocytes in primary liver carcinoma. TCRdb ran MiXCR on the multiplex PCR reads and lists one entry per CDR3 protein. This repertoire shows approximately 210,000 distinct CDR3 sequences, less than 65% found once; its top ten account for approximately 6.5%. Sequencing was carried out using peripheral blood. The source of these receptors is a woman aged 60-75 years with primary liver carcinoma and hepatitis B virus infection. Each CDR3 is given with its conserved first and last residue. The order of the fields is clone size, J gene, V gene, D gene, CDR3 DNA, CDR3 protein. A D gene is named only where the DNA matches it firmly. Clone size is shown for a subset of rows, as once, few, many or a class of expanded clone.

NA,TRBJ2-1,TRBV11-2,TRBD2,TGTTCCAGCAGCTTTGTCTCCGCGGGGGAAATGGGGCAGTTCTTC,CSSSFVSAGEMGQFF
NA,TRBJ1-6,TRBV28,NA,TGTGCCAGCAGTTTGTCGGTCAGATATAATTCACCCCTCCACTTT,CASSLSVRYNSPLHF
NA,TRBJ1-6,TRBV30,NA,TGTGCCTGGAGTGGGGGCCATAATTCACCCTTCCACTTT,CAWSGGHNSPFHF
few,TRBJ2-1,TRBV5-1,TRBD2,TGCGCCAGCAGCTTCCTACTAGCGGGAGGCTACAATGAGCAGTTCTTC,CASSFLLAGGYNEQFF
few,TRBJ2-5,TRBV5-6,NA,TGTGCCAGCAGCTTGATCACTAGCATGGAGACCCAGTACTTC,CASSLITSMETQYF
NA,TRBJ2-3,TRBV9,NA,TGTGCCAGCAGCGTAGGCAGCACAGATACGCAGTATTTT,CASSVGSTDTQYF
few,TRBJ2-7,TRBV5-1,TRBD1,TGCGCCAGCAGCTCCGGGACAGAGAGCTCCTACGAGCGGTACTTC,CASSSGTESSYERYF
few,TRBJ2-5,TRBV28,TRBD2,TGTGCCAGCAGGCCGGGACTAGCTATTAGAGAGACCCAGTACTTC,CASRPGLAIRETQYF
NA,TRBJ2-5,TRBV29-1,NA,TGCAGCGTGAACCAGCAGGATACCCAGTACTTC,CSVNQQDTQYF
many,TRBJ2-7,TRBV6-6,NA,TGTGCCAGCAGTTACTCGTCAACAGATACTTACGAGCAGTACTTC,CASSYSSTDTYEQYF
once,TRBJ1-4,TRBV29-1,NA,TGCAGCGTTGATGCCCCTCGGGACAATGCGACGAAACTGCTTTTT,CSVDAPRDNATKLLF
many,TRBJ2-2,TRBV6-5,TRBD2,TGTGCCAGCAGTTCCCAATTGACTAGCCGATACACCGGGGAGCTGTTTTTT,CASSSQLTSRYTGELFF
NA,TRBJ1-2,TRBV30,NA,TGTGCCTGGATGGGGACGGTCGGGGGCTACACCTTC,CAWMGTVGGYTF
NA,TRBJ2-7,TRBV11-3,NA,TGTGCCAGTAGCTTGGGCGGAGCCCTAAGCGACGAGCAGTACTTC,CASSLGGALSDEQYF
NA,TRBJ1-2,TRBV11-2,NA,TGTGTCAGCAGCCTAGAAGGCGCAGTTTATGGCTACACCTTC,CVSSLEGAVYGYTF
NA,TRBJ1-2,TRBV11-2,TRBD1,TGTGCCGGCGGAACAGGGGGTGGCTACATCTTC,CAGGTGGGYIF
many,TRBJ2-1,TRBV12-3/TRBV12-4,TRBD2,TGTGCCAGCAGTTTTCCTCACGGGGGGTACAATGAGCAGTTCTTC,CASSFPHGGYNEQFF
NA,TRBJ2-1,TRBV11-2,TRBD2,TGTGCCAGCAACTTAGATTCCTTCCTAGCGGGGGTTTTCAATGAGCAGTTCTTC,CASNLDSFLAGVFNEQFF
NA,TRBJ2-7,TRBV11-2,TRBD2,TGTACCAGCAGCATACTAGCGGGAGGGCTTTCCTACGAACAGTACTTC,CTSSILAGGLSYEQYF
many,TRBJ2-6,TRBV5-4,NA,TGTGCCAGCAGCGGAGGCTCTGGGGCCAACGTCCTGACTTTC,CASSGGSGANVLTF
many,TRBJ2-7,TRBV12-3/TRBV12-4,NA,TGTGCCAGCAGCCCCGGGCTCGAGCAGTACTTC,CASSPGLEQYF
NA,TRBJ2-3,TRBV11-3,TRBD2,TGTGCCAGCAGCCTCGGGGGGGCCGATCCCACAGATACGCGGTACTTT,CASSLGGADPTDTRYF
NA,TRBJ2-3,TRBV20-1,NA,TGCAGTGCTAGAGATGGGAGGGGGACAGCCACAGATACGCAGTATTTT,CSARDGRGTATDTQYF
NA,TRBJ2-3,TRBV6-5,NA,TGTGCCAGAACGTACCTCCGGGACTCCTGCACAGATACGCAGTATTTT,CARTYLRDSCTDTQYF
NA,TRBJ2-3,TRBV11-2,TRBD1,TGTGTCAGCAGCCGCACTTGGACAGGCACAGATGCGCAGTATTTT,CVSSRTWTGTDAQYF
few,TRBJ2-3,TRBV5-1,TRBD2,TGCGCCAGCAGTACCGGGACTAATCGAGGAGATACGCAGTATTTT,CASSTGTNRGDTQYF
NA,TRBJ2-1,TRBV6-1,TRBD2,TGTGCCAGCAGTCCAGGACTAGCGGGAATGAACAATAAGCAGCTCTTC,CASSPGLAGMNNKQLF
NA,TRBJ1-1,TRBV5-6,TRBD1,TGTGCCAGCAGCACTGGACAGGGGTGTACTGAAGCTTTCTTT,CASSTGQGCTEAFF
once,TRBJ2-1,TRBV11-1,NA,TGTGCCAGGAGCGAGGTAGTGGGTAAGCAGTTCTTC,CARSEVVGKQFF
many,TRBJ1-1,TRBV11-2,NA,TGTGCCAGCAGCTCGAGGACGGAGAAAGGGGCTTTCTTT,CASSSRTEKGAFF
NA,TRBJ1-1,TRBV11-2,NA,TGTTCCAACAGCTCCCGACTGGATTCTGAAGCTTTCTTT,CSNSSRLDSEAFF
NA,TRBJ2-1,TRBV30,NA,TGTGCCTGGAGTAGGATGAGGGGGGGGAATGAGCAGTTCTTC,CAWSRMRGGNEQFF
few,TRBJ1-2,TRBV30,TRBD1,TGTGCGACCCCGGCGGGGCAGGGGGCGCAGAGGTATGGCTACACCTTC,CATPAGQGAQRYGYTF
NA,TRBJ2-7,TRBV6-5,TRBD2,TGTGCCAGCAGCGCGGCAGTGGGAGGGTACTACGAGCAGTACTTC,CASSAAVGGYYEQYF
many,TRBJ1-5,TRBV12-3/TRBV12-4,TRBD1,TGTGCCAGCAGGACAGGGGACAATCAGCCCCAGCATTTT,CASRTGDNQPQHF
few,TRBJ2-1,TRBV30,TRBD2,TGTGCCTGGAGTGCGGGACTAGTTCTCTCCTACAATGAGCAGTTCTTC,CAWSAGLVLSYNEQFF
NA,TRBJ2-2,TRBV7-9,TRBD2,TGTGCCAGCAGCCCCGAGAAGCCGCGGACATTACCGGGGGGGAACACCGGGGAGCTGTTTTTT,CASSPEKPRTLPGGNTGELFF
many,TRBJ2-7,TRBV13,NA,TGTGCCAGCAGCTTATACGGTTACGAGCAGTACTTC,CASSLYGYEQYF
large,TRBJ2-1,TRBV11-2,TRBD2,TGTGCCAGCAGCTGGACTAGCGGGGCAGAGCAGTTCTTC,CASSWTSGAEQFF
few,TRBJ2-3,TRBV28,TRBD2,TGTGCCAGCAGCCCACAGGGACTAGGTTATCCAGATACGCAGTATTTT,CASSPQGLGYPDTQYF
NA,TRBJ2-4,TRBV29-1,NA,TGCAGCACCCGATCTGGGTTGGACATTCGGTACTTC,CSTRSGLDIRYF
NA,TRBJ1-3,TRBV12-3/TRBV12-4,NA,TGTGCCACCATACAGGGTACCTCTGGAAACACCATGTATTTC,CATIQGTSGNTMYF
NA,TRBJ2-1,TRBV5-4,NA,TGTGCCAGCAGCTTGGGCAGTGGTCCCCTCAATGAGCAGTTCTTC,CASSLGSGPLNEQFF
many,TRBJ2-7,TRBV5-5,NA,TGTGCCAGCAGCTCGGACGGCCCGGCCTACGAGCAGTACTTC,CASSSDGPAYEQYF
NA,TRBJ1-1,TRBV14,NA,TGTGCCAGCAGCCCTACCGCGGGGACTGAAGCTTTCTTT,CASSPTAGTEAFF
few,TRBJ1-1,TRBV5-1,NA,TGCGCCAGCAGCTTGGAAGGGACGGTGGGTGAAGCTTTCTTT,CASSLEGTVGEAFF
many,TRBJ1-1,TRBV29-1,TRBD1,TGCAGCGTTTGCCAAACCGGGACAGGGAACACTGAAGCTTTCTTT,CSVCQTGTGNTEAFF
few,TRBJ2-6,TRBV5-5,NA,TGTGCCAGCAGCTCGCCAAAGGGGACTGGGGCCAACGTCCTGACTTTC,CASSSPKGTGANVLTF
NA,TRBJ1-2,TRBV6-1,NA,TGTGCCATCTTCCCGGGACGGGGCAACTATGGCTACACCTTC,CAIFPGRGNYGYTF
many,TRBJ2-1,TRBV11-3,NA,TGTGCCAGCAGCCCGAGGGCTCGATCCTCCTACAATGAGCAGTTCTTC,CASSPRARSSYNEQFF
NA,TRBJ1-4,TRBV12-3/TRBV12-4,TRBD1,TGTGCCAGCAGTTTGAAGGGACAGGGTGGGGAAAAACTGTTTTTT,CASSLKGQGGEKLFF
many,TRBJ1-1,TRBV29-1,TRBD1,TGCAGCGTTACCCAGAGGGACAGGGGGACTGAAGCTTTCTTT,CSVTQRDRGTEAFF
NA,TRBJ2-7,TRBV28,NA,TGTGCCAGCAGGCGGACAGTTTCCTACGAGCGCTACTTC,CASRRTVSYERYF
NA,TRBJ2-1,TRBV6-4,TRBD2,TGTGCCAGCAGTGAAGCGGGAGACTACAATGAGCAGTTCTTC,CASSEAGDYNEQFF